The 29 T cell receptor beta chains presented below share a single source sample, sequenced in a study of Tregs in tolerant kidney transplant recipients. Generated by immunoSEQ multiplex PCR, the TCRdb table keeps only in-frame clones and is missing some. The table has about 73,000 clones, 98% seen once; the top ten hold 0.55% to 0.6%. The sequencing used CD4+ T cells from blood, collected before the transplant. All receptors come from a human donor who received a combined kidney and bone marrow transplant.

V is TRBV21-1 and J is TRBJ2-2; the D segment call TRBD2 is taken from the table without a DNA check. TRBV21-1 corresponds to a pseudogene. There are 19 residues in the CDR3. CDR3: CASSKARVRGVLNTGELFF. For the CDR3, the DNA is TGTGCCAGCAGCAAAGCGCGGGTGCGGGGCGTTCTAAACACCGGGGAGCTGTTTTTT.

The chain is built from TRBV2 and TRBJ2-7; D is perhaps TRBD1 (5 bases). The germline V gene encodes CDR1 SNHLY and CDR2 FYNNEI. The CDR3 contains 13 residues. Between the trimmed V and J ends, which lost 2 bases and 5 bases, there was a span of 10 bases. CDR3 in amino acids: CASSENRLNEQYF. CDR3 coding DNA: TGTGCCAGCAGTGAAAACAGGCTAAACGAGCAGTACTTC.

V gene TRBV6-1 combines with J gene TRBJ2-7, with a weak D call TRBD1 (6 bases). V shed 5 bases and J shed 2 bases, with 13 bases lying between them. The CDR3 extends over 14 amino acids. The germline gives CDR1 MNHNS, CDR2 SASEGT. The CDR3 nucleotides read TGTGCCAGCAGTCCTACAGGGTTCGCCTACGAGCAGTACTTC. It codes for CASSPTGFAYEQYF.

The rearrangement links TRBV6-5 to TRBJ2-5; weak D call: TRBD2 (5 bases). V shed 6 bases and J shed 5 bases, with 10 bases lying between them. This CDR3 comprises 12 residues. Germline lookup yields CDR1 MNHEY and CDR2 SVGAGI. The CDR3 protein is CASREPGETQYF. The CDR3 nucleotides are TGTGCCAGCAGAGAACCGGGGGAGACCCAGTACTTC.

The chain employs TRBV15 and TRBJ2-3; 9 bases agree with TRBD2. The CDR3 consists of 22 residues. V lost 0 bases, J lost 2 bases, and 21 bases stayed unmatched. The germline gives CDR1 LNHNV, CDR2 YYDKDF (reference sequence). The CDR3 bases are TGTGCCACCAGCAGAGAGGCGTTTAATAACGGCGGGAGGGCTTCTCTCACAGATACGCAGTATTTT. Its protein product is CATSREAFNNGGRASLTDTQYF.

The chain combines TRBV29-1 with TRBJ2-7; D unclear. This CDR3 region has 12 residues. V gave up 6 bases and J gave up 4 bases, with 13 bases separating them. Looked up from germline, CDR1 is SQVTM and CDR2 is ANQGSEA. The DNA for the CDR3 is TGCAGCGTCGCGATAAACGAGTACGAGCAGTACTTC. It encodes CSVAINEYEQYF.

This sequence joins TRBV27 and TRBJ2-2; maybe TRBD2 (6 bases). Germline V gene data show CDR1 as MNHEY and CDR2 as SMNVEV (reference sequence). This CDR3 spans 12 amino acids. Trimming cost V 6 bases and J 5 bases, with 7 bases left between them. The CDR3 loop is CASRLATGELFF. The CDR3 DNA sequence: TGTGCCAGCAGGCTAGCGACCGGGGAGCTGTTTTTT.

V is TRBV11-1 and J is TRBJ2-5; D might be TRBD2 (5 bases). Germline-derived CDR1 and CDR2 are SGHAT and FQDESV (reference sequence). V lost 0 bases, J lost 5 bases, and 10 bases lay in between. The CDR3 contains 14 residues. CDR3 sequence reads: CASSLAASRETQYF. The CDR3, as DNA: TGTGCCAGCAGCTTAGCGGCTAGCCGGGAGACCCAGTACTTC.

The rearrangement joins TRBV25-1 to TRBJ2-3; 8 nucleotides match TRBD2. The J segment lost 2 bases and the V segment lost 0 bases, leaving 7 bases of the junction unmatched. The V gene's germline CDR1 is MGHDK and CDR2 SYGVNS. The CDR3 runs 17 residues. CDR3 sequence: CASSEYISGVLTDTQYF. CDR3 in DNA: TGTGCCAGCAGTGAATATATTAGCGGGGTCCTCACAGATACGCAGTATTTT.

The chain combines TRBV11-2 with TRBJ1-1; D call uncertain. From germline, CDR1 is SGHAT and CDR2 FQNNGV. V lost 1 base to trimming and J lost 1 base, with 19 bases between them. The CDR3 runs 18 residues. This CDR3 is CASSLVRLAGRSNTEAFF. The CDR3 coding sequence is TGTGCCAGCAGCTTAGTACGGCTCGCGGGCAGGTCGAACACTGAAGCTTTCTTT.

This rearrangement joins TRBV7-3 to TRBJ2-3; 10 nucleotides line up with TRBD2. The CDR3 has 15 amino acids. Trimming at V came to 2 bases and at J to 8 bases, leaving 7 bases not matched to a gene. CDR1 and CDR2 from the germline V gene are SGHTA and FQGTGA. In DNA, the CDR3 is TGTGCCAGCAGCTTAGGAGCGGGGGGGCCGGGTACGCAGTATTTT. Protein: CASSLGAGGPGTQYF.

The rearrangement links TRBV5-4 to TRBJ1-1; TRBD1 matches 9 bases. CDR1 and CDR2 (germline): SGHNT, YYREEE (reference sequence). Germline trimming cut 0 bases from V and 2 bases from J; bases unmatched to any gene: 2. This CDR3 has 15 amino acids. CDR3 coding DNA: TGTGCCAGCAGCTTGGCGGGACAGGGAAACACTGAAGCTTTCTTT. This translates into CASSLAGQGNTEAFF.

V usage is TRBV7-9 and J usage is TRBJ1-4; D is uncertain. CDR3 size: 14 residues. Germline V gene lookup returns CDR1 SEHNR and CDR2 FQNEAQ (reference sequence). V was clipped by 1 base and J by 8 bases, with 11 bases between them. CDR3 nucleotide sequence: TGTGCCAGCAGCTTAGGGGCTGGAGGAGAAAAACTGTTTTTT. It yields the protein CASSLGAGGEKLFF.

DNA for the CDR3: TGTGCCAGCAGCGTAGAGGGGGGGCCCTACGAGCAGTACTTC. Translated: CASSVEGGPYEQYF. V gene TRBV9 combines with J gene TRBJ2-7; D is possibly TRBD2 (7 bases). The CDR3 length is 14 residues. V lost 0 bases and J 2 bases, leaving 9 bases between the germline ends. Germline CDR1 reads SGDLS; CDR2 reads YYNGEE.

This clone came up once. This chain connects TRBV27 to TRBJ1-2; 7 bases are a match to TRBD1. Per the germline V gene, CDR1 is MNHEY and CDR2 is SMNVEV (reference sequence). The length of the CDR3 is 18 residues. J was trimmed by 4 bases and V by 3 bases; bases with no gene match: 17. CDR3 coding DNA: TGTGCCAGCAGTTTGTATGGGGACAGCGGCAATGTGGGCTATGGCTACACCTTC. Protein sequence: CASSLYGDSGNVGYGYTF.

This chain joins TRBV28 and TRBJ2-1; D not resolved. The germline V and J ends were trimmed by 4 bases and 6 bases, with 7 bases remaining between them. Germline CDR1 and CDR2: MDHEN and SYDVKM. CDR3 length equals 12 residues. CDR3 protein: CASSSLPNEQFF. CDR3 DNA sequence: TGTGCCAGCAGTTCTCTACCCAATGAGCAGTTCTTC.

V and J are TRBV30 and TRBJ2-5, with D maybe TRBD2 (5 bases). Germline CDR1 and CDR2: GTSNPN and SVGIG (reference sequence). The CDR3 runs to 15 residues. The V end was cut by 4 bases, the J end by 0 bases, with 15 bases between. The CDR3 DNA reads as TGTGCCTGGAAAACTGGACTCGCCAACCAAGAGACCCAGTACTTC. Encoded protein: CAWKTGLANQETQYF.

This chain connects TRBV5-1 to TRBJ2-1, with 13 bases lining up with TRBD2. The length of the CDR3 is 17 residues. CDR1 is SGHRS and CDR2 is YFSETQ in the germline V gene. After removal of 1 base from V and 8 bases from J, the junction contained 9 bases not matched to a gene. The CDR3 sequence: CASSLRLAGGRVDEQFF. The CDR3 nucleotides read TGCGCCAGCAGCTTGCGACTAGCGGGAGGCCGCGTCGATGAGCAGTTCTTC. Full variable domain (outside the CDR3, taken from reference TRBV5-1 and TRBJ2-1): KAGVTQTPRYLIKTRGQQVTLSCSPISGHRSVSWYQQTPGQGLQFLFEYFSETQRNKGNFPGRFSGRQFSNSRSEMNVSTLELGDSALYLCASSLRLAGGRVDEQFFGPGTRLTVL.

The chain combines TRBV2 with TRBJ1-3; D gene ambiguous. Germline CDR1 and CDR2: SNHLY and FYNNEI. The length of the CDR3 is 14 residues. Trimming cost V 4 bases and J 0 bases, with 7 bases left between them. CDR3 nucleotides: TGTGCCAGCAGTGCGGTCAACTCTGGAAACACCATATATTTT. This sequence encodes CASSAVNSGNTIYF.

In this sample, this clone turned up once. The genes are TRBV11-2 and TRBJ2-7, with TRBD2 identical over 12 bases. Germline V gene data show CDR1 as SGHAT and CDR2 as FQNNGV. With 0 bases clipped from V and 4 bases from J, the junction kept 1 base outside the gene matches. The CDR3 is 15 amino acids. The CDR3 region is CASSLELAGGYEQYF. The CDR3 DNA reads TGTGCCAGCAGCTTAGAACTAGCGGGGGGTTACGAGCAGTACTTC.

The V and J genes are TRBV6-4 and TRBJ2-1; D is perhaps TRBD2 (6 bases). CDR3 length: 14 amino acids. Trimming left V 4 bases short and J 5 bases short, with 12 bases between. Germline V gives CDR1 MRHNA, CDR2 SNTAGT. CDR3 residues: CASSVSGGDNEQFF. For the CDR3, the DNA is TGTGCCAGCAGTGTATCCGGGGGAGACAATGAGCAGTTCTTC.

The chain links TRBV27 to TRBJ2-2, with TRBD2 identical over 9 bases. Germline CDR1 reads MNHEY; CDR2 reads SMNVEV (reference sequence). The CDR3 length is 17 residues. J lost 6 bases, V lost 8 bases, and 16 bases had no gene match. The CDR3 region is CASGTGTSSGWPGELFF. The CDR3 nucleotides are TGTGCCAGCGGAACCGGGACTAGCTCCGGTTGGCCCGGGGAGCTGTTTTTT.

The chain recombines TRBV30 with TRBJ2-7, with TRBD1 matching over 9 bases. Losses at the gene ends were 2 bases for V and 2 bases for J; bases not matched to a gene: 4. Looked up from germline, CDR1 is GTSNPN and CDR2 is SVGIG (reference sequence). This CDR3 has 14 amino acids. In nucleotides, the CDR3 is TGTGCCTGGAGTTTCCGGGACAGGGCCTACGAGCAGTACTTC. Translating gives CAWSFRDRAYEQYF.

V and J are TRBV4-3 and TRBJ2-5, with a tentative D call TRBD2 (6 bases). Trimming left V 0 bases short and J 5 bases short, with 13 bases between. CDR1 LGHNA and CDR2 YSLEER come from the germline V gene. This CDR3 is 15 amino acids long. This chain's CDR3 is CASSQDIGRWETQYF. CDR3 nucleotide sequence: TGCGCCAGCAGCCAAGATATCGGGAGATGGGAGACCCAGTACTTC.

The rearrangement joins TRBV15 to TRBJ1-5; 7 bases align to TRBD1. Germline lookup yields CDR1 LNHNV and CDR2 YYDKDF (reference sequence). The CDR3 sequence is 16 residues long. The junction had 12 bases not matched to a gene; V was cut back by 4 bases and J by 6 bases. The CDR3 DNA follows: TGTGCCACCAGCACCCGGAGGAGGGGGCAAGGTCAGCCCCAGCATTTT. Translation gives CATSTRRRGQGQPQHF.

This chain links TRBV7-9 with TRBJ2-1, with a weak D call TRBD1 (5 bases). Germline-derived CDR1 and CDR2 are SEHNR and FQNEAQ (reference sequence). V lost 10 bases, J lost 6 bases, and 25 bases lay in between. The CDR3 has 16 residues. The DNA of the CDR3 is TGTGCCACCCTTAACGGTGGGTGGGGCTGGAGCAATGAGCAGTTCTTC. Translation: CATLNGGWGWSNEQFF.

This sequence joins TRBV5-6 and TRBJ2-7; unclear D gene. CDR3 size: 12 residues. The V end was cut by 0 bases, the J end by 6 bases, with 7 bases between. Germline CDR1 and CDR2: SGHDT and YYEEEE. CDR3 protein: CASSLGLSEQYF. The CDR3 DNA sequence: TGTGCCAGCAGCTTGGGACTGTCCGAGCAGTACTTC. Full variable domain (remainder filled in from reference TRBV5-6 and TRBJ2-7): DAGVTQSPTHLIKTRGQQVTLRCSPKSGHDTVSWYQQALGQGPQFIFQYYEEEERQRGNFPDRFSGHQFPNYSSELNVNALLLGDSALYLCASSLGLSEQYFGPGTRLTVT.

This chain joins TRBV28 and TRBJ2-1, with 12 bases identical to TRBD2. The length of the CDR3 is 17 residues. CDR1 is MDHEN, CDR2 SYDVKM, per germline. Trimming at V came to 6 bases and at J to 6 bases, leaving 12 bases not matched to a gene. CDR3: CASSPKRLAGVSNEQFF. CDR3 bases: TGTGCCAGCAGCCCTAAGAGACTAGCGGGGGTGAGCAATGAGCAGTTCTTC.

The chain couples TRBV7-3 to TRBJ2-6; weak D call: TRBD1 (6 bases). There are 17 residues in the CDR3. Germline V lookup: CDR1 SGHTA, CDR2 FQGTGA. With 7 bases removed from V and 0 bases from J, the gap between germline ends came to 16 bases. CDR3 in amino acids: CASTEPGQYSGANVLTF. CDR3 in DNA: TGTGCCAGCACCGAACCGGGACAATACTCTGGGGCCAACGTCCTGACTTTC.